This T cell receptor beta chain stems from a study of shared clonotypes between healthy human individuals. Overall study results and limits: Larger estimated richness was generally seen in naive subsets than in memory subsets. Rarefaction analysis demonstrated incomplete sorted-subset sequencing notwithstanding large depth.

Of note for this clone: No antigen is known for it. The sample contains more than one DNA sequence encoding this CDR3.

The donors were adults (healthy and HIV-negative) with no recent acute infections or vaccinations. The CDR3 spans 14 residues. V dropped 3 bases and J dropped 3 bases, with 8 bases sitting between them. The germline gives CDR1 SEHNR, CDR2 FQNEAQ (reference sequence). Original data processing: Because ImmunoSEQ provided only junction sequences with no quality scores, the filtering differed. Only in-frame clones appear in the TCRdb table, and some are missing; sequencing was by immunoSEQ multiplex PCR. V and J calls and clone size follow that table, whereas D and trimming were derived from the DNA. The sample comprises nearly 1 million clones, around three quarters of which are singletons, and around 1.4% rests with the top ten.

Sequencing was performed on memory CD4+ T cells sorted from blood. Subset indicated: CD45RA-negative fraction. The V call is TRBV7-9, the J call TRBJ1-4; D gene unclear. The receptor's source is a man younger than 35 in good health. This CDR3 is CASSFQGSNEKLFF. CDR3 bases: TGTGCCAGCAGCTTCCAAGGTTCTAATGAAAAACTGTTTTTT.